The clone carrying this T cell receptor (beta chain) was picked up one time. Mismatch with germline at one junction end may stem from a read error. Under the authors' procedure: By means of reference gene primer amplification, nucleated cell counts were estimated. Assay: immunoSEQ multiplex PCR; the TCRdb copy retains only in-frame clones and omits some. The V and J calls and clone size are taken from that table; D and trimming were inferred from the DNA. The table shows roughly 40,000 clones, with approximately 86% occurring only once. The record originates from a study of blood T cell repertoires in COVID-19. In the study overall: Spain, Italy and the United States supplied samples that represented acute and convalescent COVID-19. Nucleic acid was either cDNA or gDNA, and it came from T cells, B-cell-depleted T cells, or PBMCs.

The sequence was collected from a woman aged 80 or older with acute or convalescent COVID-19. The specimen was peripheral blood.

The CDR3 region is CASSPDRFTQIIF. Written as DNA, the CDR3 is TGTGCCAGCTCACCAGACAGGTTCACTCAGATTATCTTC. The V and J genes are TRBV18 and TRBJ1-2; a possible D gene is TRBD1 (6 bases). The CDR3 contains 13 residues. The germline CDR1 and CDR2 sequences are KGHSH and LQKENI.